One sample yielded the 18 T cell receptor beta chains listed below, sequenced in a study of blood T cell repertoires in COVID-19. The protocol was immunoSEQ multiplex PCR, while the TCRdb copy is restricted to in-frame clones and leaves out a portion. The sample contains hundreds of thousands of clones, around 87% of which appear only once. Sequencing input: peripheral blood. These receptors were collected from a woman aged 40-49 years who had recovered from COVID-19.

This clone was observed a handful of times. The genes are TRBV2 and TRBJ1-1; D remains unclear. CDR3 size: 14 residues. Trimming removed 5 bases from V and 1 base from J, with 11 bases in between. CDR1 SNHLY and CDR2 FYNNEI come from the germline V gene. This chain's CDR3 is CASSLRGSNTEAFF. The CDR3 nucleotides are TGTGCCAGCAGTCTTCGGGGTTCGAACACTGAAGCTTTCTTT.

This clone was seen a handful of times. The CDR3 coding sequence is TGTGCCAGCAGTTTAGCCGGGAATGGCTACACCTTC. Protein: CASSLAGNGYTF. The chain carries TRBV12-3 or TRBV12-4 and TRBJ1-2, with no clear D. The CDR3 runs 12 residues. Deletions cut 0 bases from V and 6 bases from J, with 5 bases between.

The chain recombines TRBV6-5 with TRBJ1-2; D call uncertain. V dropped 7 bases and J dropped 4 bases, with 13 bases sitting between them. CDR1 is MNHEY, CDR2 SVGAGI, per germline. The CDR3 loop spans 13 amino acids. CDR3 loop: CASIAGGLYGYTF. In nucleotides, the CDR3 is TGTGCCAGCATTGCGGGCGGGCTCTATGGCTACACCTTC.

The chain joins TRBV29-1 to TRBJ1-1; 7 bases agree with TRBD1. Unmatched junction bases numbered 0, after V lost 7 bases and J lost 4 bases. This CDR3 region has 10 residues. CDR1 is SQVTM and CDR2 is ANQGSEA in the germline V gene. CDR3 sequence: CSAGGTEAFF. The CDR3, as DNA: TGCAGCGCAGGGGGCACTGAAGCTTTCTTT.

This chain connects TRBV12-3 or TRBV12-4 to TRBJ2-7, with D tentatively TRBD2 (6 bases). The CDR3 sequence is 12 residues long. V dropped 6 bases and J dropped 7 bases, with 13 bases sitting between them. The CDR3 loop reads CASSRDSGEQYF. In nucleotides, the CDR3 is TGTGCCAGCAGCCGGGACTCGGGGGAGCAGTACTTC.

V gene TRBV12-3 or TRBV12-4 combines with J gene TRBJ2-1; perhaps TRBD1 as D (5 bases). V lost 3 bases, J lost 11 bases, and 11 bases lay in between. The CDR3 totals 12 residues. CDR3 in DNA: TGTGCCAGCAGTTTGAAGGCAGGGAAGCAGTTCTTC. Translation gives CASSLKAGKQFF.

This clone was detected only a few times. This chain joins TRBV7-2 and TRBJ2-3; TRBD1 is a possible D gene (5 bases). V was pared by 2 bases and J by 1 base, with 7 bases between. This CDR3 has 14 amino acids. Germline lookup yields CDR1 SGHTA and CDR2 FQGNSA. The CDR3 coding sequence is TGTGCCAGCAGCTTATGGGGCGGCACAGATACGCAGTATTTT. Encoded protein: CASSLWGGTDTQYF.

The J gene is TRBJ2-3, the V gene TRBV7-6; 12 positions agree with TRBD2. In germline, CDR1 is SGHVS, CDR2 FNYEAQ. The ends lost 3 bases at V and 0 bases at J; junction bases unmatched: 4. The CDR3 totals 17 residues. CDR3 sequence (DNA): TGTGCCAGCAGCTTTTCTAGCGGGGGGGGGAGCACAGATACGCAGTATTTT. Translating gives CASSFSSGGGSTDTQYF.

The chain combines TRBV9 with TRBJ1-2; 7 nucleotides match TRBD1. The V gene's germline CDR1 is SGDLS and CDR2 YYNGEE. J gave up 2 bases and V 4 bases, and 8 bases lay outside the gene matches. CDR3 length equals 15 residues. DNA for the CDR3: TGTGCCAGCAGCCCAACGGACAGGTTAAACTATGGCTACACCTTC. The encoded protein is CASSPTDRLNYGYTF.

The chain carries TRBV6-1 and TRBJ1-2; 12 bases align to TRBD1. This CDR3 region has 16 residues. The germline CDR1 and CDR2 sequences are MNHNS and SASEGT. The J segment lost 3 bases and the V segment lost 4 bases, leaving 6 bases of the junction unmatched. The CDR3: CASSVGTGGSYYGYTF. As DNA, the CDR3 is TGTGCCAGCAGTGTGGGGACAGGGGGCTCCTACTATGGCTACACCTTC.

The gene calls are TRBV6-5 and TRBJ2-1, with D maybe TRBD2 (5 bases). The CDR3 is made up of 16 amino acids. Deletions cut 2 bases from V and 0 bases from J, with 11 bases between. CDR1 and CDR2 from the germline V gene are MNHEY and SVGAGI. The chain's CDR3 is CASSYTQRSSYNEQFF. The CDR3 DNA follows: TGTGCCAGCAGTTACACCCAGCGGAGCTCCTACAATGAGCAGTTCTTC.

The chain recombines TRBV28 with TRBJ1-2; D call uncertain. Per germline, CDR1 MDHEN and CDR2 SYDVKM. V gave up 1 base and J gave up 5 bases, with 14 bases separating them. The CDR3 has 15 residues. CDR3 DNA: TGTGCCAGCAGTTTATCGCCCATAGCCGGTTATGGCTACACCTTC. Translated, it gives CASSLSPIAGYGYTF.

The V call is TRBV4-1, the J call TRBJ2-6; D is possibly TRBD2 (6 bases). Looked up from germline, CDR1 is MGHRA and CDR2 is YSYEKL. The CDR3 runs to 18 residues. V lost 1 base and J lost 1, with 14 bases in between. CDR3 DNA sequence: TGCGCCAGCAGCCAAGCGGCAGGGAGGCCGTCTGGGGCCAACGTCCTGACTTTC. Translating it yields CASSQAAGRPSGANVLTF.

The rearrangement uses TRBV7-9 and TRBJ2-3; D may be TRBD2 (6 bases). Germline V CDR1 and CDR2: SEHNR, FQNEAQ (reference sequence). CDR3 length equals 14 residues. Trimming removed 5 bases at V and 2 bases at J, with 11 bases between. CDR3 bases: TGTGCCAGCAGCGACTGGGAGGACACAGATACGCAGTATTTT. Its translation is CASSDWEDTDTQYF.

The J gene is TRBJ1-5, the V gene TRBV7-8; possible D gene TRBD1, 5 bases. Trimming stripped 4 bases from V and 0 bases from J, with 10 bases between. The CDR3 is 15 amino acids. Germline V gives CDR1 SGHVS, CDR2 FQNEAQ. The CDR3 DNA sequence: TGTGCCAGCAGCTCCCGCAGGGATAGCAATCAGCCCCAGCATTTT. This gives the protein CASSSRRDSNQPQHF. The full variable domain, rest sourced from reference TRBV7-8 and TRBJ1-5, is GAGVSQSPRYKVAKRGQDVALRCDPISGHVSLFWYQQALGQGPEFLTYFQNEAQLDKSGLPSDRFFAERPEGSVSTLKIQRTQQEDSAVYLCASSSRRDSNQPQHFGDGTRLSIL.

CDR3 in DNA: TGTGCCAGCAGCTTAAGGCGACAGGGAGATACGCAGTATTTT. Its translation: CASSLRRQGDTQYF. This sequence joins TRBV7-3 and TRBJ2-3; 7 nucleotides line up with TRBD1. V shed 1 base and J 5 bases; nucleotides not matched to a gene: 3. The CDR3 spans 14 residues. Germline CDR1 reads SGHTA; CDR2 reads FQGTGA.

The rearrangement links TRBV5-1 to TRBJ2-1; 9 nucleotides line up with TRBD1. Germline trimming cut 4 bases from V and 5 bases from J; bases unmatched to any gene: 7. This CDR3 spans 15 amino acids. Germline CDR1 is SGHRS and CDR2 is YFSETQ. The CDR3 protein is CASSHGQGSNNEQFF. The CDR3 coding sequence is TGCGCCAGCAGCCACGGACAGGGGTCGAACAATGAGCAGTTCTTC.

The genes are TRBV27 and TRBJ1-1, with TRBD1 matching over 9 bases. CDR1 is MNHEY, CDR2 SMNVEV, per germline (reference sequence). This CDR3 has 17 amino acids. V was clipped by 8 bases and J by 0 bases; unmatched bases: 13. The CDR3: CASGVGTGTGLNTEAFF. CDR3 in DNA: TGTGCCAGCGGAGTCGGGACAGGGACTGGGCTGAACACTGAAGCTTTCTTT.